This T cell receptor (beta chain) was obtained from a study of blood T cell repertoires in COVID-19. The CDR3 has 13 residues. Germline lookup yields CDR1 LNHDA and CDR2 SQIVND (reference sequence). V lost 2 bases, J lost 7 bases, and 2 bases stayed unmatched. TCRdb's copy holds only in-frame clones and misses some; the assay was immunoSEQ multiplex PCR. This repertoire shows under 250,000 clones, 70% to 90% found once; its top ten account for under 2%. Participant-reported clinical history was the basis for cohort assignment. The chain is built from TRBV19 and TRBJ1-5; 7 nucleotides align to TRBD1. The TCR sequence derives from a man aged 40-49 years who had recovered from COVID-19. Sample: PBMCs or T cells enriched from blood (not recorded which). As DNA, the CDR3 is TGTGCCAGTAGTATAATAGGGGGCCAGCCCCAGCATTTT. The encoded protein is CASSIIGGQPQHF.